This T cell receptor (beta chain) comes out of a study of post-analysis software for immune sequencing data. Study details: Some patients lacked subtype; others had relapsing-remitting, secondary progressive or progressive-relapsing disease. Study-wide results and caveats: The study found TRBV5-6, TRBV5-1 and TRBV20-1 among a few TRBV segments more frequent in patients than controls. Significantly lower normalized Chao1 diversity was seen in multiple sclerosis patients than in controls.

The CDR3 has 22 residues. Unique molecular identifiers were built into the TCR beta cDNA libraries. TCRdb ran MiXCR on the PCR reads and lists one entry per CDR3 protein. The table lists approximately 460,000 distinct CDR3 sequences, approximately 46% of them singletons, with 9% to 13% in the top ten. This clonotype came up once. Its antigen is as yet unknown. This sequence was found in a girl aged 10-17 years with multiple sclerosis. Material for sequencing was blood. The V and J genes are TRBV21-1 and TRBJ1-5; TRBD1, as called in the table, went unchecked against the DNA. TRBV21-1 is tagged as a pseudogene. CDR3 bases: TGTGCCAGCAGCAAAGGGAGCGAGGACAGGGGAGGCAAGAGGGATAGCAATCAGCCCCAGCATTTT. Amino acid sequence: CASSKGSEDRGGKRDSNQPQHF.